This T cell receptor beta chain comes out of a study of blood T cell repertoires in COVID-19. Libraries were prepared by immunoSEQ multiplex PCR; TCRdb keeps only in-frame clonotypes and omits some of them. This sample has about 40,000 clones, with 85% found just once. The TCR comes from a man aged 45-65 years with active COVID-19. Source material: peripheral blood.

The CDR3 sequence is CASSPQLDYGYTF. The CDR3 DNA follows: TGTGCCAGCAGCCCCCAGTTGGACTATGGCTACACCTTC. The chain employs TRBV7-2 and TRBJ1-2; the D is unclear. The CDR3 loop spans 13 amino acids. V was pared by 5 bases and J by 3 bases, with 10 bases between. Germline-derived CDR1 and CDR2 are SGHTA and FQGNSA.